These 32 T cell receptor beta chains originate from one sample sequenced in a study of T cell repertoires in cytomegalovirus infection. MiXCR, run by TCRdb on the reads, gives a single entry per CDR3 protein. The sample shows approximately 250,000 distinct CDR3 sequences, approximately 7% of them seen only once. Input material: PBMCs. These receptors all come from a human donor in good health (CMV status not recorded). Some clones in this sample may be carry-over from other donors' samples.

This clonotype was detected only once. This chain joins TRBV4-1 and TRBJ2-1; 9 bases agree with TRBD1. This CDR3 is 14 amino acids long. V dropped 4 bases and J dropped 15; count of bases not matched to a gene: 13. The germline gives CDR1 MGHRA, CDR2 YSYEKL. CDR3 sequence: CASSLEGTGNNRFF. Here the CDR3 DNA reads TGCGCCAGCAGCCTGGAAGGGACAGGGAATAATCGGTTCTTC.

This clonotype was seen at least ten times. The rearrangement uses TRBV4-3 and TRBJ2-1, with TRBD2 identical over 8 bases. The V gene's germline CDR1 is LGHNA and CDR2 YSLEER. The CDR3 is 18 amino acids. The junction had 8 bases not matched to a gene; V was cut back by 1 base and J by 0 bases. The CDR3 spells CASSQAPGGGSSYNEQFF. In DNA, the CDR3 is TGCGCCAGCAGCCAAGCCCCCGGGGGGGGGAGCTCCTACAATGAGCAGTTCTTC.

This clonotype was seen a few times. This chain uses TRBV14 with TRBJ2-2; D unclear. The CDR3 covers 13 residues. Trimming took off 0 bases at V and 5 bases at J, with 4 bases between the two ends. Germline CDR1 reads SGHDN; CDR2 reads FVKESK. The CDR3 sequence: CASSQDWTGELFF. The CDR3 DNA follows: TGTGCCAGCAGCCAAGATTGGACCGGGGAGCTGTTTTTT.

This clonotype was counted ten times or more. J is TRBJ2-3 and V is TRBV6-1; D not certain. The CDR3 totals 16 residues. Germline values: CDR1 MNHNS, CDR2 SASEGT. V was cut by 5 bases and J by 0 bases, with 15 bases left in between. The CDR3: CASSQSAGRSTDTQYF. Here the CDR3 DNA reads TGTGCCAGCAGTCAATCCGCCGGTAGGAGCACAGATACGCAGTATTTT.

This clonotype was seen ten or more times. The rearrangement links TRBV7-6 to TRBJ1-2; a possible D gene is TRBD1 (6 bases). V was trimmed by 5 bases and J by 6 bases, leaving 16 bases between them. The CDR3 consists of 14 residues. Germline V gene lookup returns CDR1 SGHVS and CDR2 FNYEAQ. The chain's CDR3 is CASSQGGGADGYTF. CDR3 DNA sequence: TGTGCCAGCAGCCAGGGCGGGGGCGCAGATGGCTACACCTTC.

CDR3 nucleotides: TGTGCCAGCAGCTTGGTGTCTCGCACAGATACGCAGTATTTT. Its protein is CASSLVSRTDTQYF. The chain couples TRBV5-6 to TRBJ2-3; D unclear. Trimming took off 0 bases at V and 1 base at J, with 6 bases between the two ends. Germline V gives CDR1 SGHDT, CDR2 YYEEEE. The CDR3 covers 14 residues.

This clonotype was observed many times. This chain links TRBV7-9 with TRBJ1-5; 7 nucleotides match TRBD1. V trimming: 3 bases; J trimming: 6 bases; junction bases outside the gene matches: 5. This CDR3 has 14 amino acids. The germline V gene encodes CDR1 SEHNR and CDR2 FQNEAQ (reference sequence). CDR3 loop: CASSLTGQSQPQHF. CDR3 nucleotide sequence: TGTGCCAGCAGCTTGACAGGGCAGAGTCAGCCCCAGCATTTT.

This clonotype has at least ten counts. This sequence joins TRBV7-2 and TRBJ2-3; TRBD2 is a possible D gene (7 bases). Trimming cost V 5 bases and J 2 bases, with 14 bases left between them. This CDR3 is 15 amino acids long. Germline V gives CDR1 SGHTA, CDR2 FQGNSA. In DNA form, the CDR3 reads TGTGCCAGCAGCCCCCGGGGGGCCACCACAGATACGCAGTATTTT. Amino acid sequence: CASSPRGATTDTQYF.

This clonotype was seen at least ten times. The chain has TRBV5-1 and TRBJ2-7, with 8 bases matching TRBD2. This CDR3 comprises 17 residues. Trimming removed 0 bases from V and 0 bases from J; junction bases left unmatched: 8. Looked up from germline, CDR1 is SGHRS and CDR2 is YFSETQ. The CDR3 loop reads CASSLARSGGLSYEQYF. The DNA of the CDR3 is TGCGCCAGCAGCTTGGCAAGGAGCGGGGGCCTCTCCTACGAGCAGTACTTC.

This clonotype was seen repeatedly, ten times or more. This chain connects TRBV5-8 to TRBJ2-2; D not certain. V was pared by 2 bases and J by 3 bases, with 8 bases between. The CDR3 covers 14 residues. CDR1 is SGHTS, CDR2 YDEGEE, per germline. The chain's CDR3 is CASSFEKHTGELFF. The DNA for the CDR3 is TGTGCCAGCAGCTTCGAGAAACACACCGGGGAGCTGTTTTTT.

This clonotype came up many times. The chain joins TRBV7-2 to TRBJ1-2, with TRBD1 matching 7 bases. V gave up 1 base and J gave up 5 bases; unmatched junction bases: 4. This CDR3 spans 14 amino acids. CDR1 is SGHTA, CDR2 FQGNSA, per germline. As DNA, the CDR3 is TGTGCCAGCAGCTTAGGGGACAGAACTTATGGCTACACCTTC. As protein: CASSLGDRTYGYTF.

This clonotype occurred many times. The rearrangement links TRBV7-2 to TRBJ2-3; D not resolved. Trimming stripped 3 bases from V and 6 bases from J, with 13 bases between. Germline loops: CDR1 SGHTA, CDR2 FQGNSA. The CDR3 is 14 amino acids. CDR3 amino acids: CASSLGYRSDTQYF. DNA for the CDR3: TGTGCCAGCAGCTTGGGGTATAGGAGCGATACGCAGTATTTT. The full variable domain, its missing parts supplied by reference TRBV7-2 and TRBJ2-3, is GAGVSQSPSNKVTEKGKDVELRCDPISGHTALYWYRQSLGQGLEFLIYFQGNSAPDKSGLPSDRFSAERTGGSVSTLTIQRTQQEDSAVYLCASSLGYRSDTQYFGPGTRLTVL.

The table lists this clonotype with many counts. The rearrangement joins TRBV28 to TRBJ2-1; the match to TRBD1 covers 11 bases. V lost 0 bases, J lost 9 bases, and 7 bases stayed unmatched. The germline gives CDR1 MDHEN, CDR2 SYDVKM. The CDR3 runs 16 residues. As DNA, the CDR3 is TGTGCCAGCAGTTTATGGGGGACAGGGGGGCGAAGTGAGCAGTTCTTC. Amino acid sequence: CASSLWGTGGRSEQFF. The full variable domain, with the rest looked up from reference TRBV28 and TRBJ2-1, is DVKVTQSSRYLVKRTGEKVFLECVQDMDHENMFWYRQDPGLGLRLIYFSYDVKMKEKGDIPEGYSVSREKKERFSLILESASTNQTSMYLCASSLWGTGGRSEQFFGPGTRLTVL.

This clonotype has at least ten counts. The V and J genes are TRBV4-3 and TRBJ1-1, with TRBD1 as a possible D gene (6 bases). V shed 5 bases and J shed 4 bases, with 17 bases lying between them. The CDR3 has 15 amino acids. CDR1 LGHNA and CDR2 YSLEER come from the germline V gene. CDR3 residues: CASSERTARVTEAFF. CDR3 in DNA: TGCGCCAGCAGCGAAAGGACAGCGAGGGTCACTGAAGCTTTCTTT.

This chain joins TRBV12-3 or TRBV12-4 and TRBJ1-5; no reliable D call. This CDR3 is 14 amino acids long. Between the trimmed V and J ends, which lost 3 bases and 2 bases, there was a span of 8 bases. CDR3 region: CASSFGVGNQPQHF. CDR3 DNA: TGTGCCAGCAGTTTTGGGGTGGGCAATCAGCCCCAGCATTTT.

The table lists this clonotype with many counts. J is TRBJ2-1 and V is TRBV20-1, with 9 positions matching TRBD2. V lost 5 bases and J lost 4; bases outside the gene matches: 9. Germline V gives CDR1 DFQATT, CDR2 SNEGSKA (reference sequence). The CDR3 length is 15 residues. The CDR3 is CSAPAGTSRYNEQFF. CDR3 coding DNA: TGCAGTGCTCCTGCCGGGACTAGCAGATACAATGAGCAGTTCTTC.

The gene calls are TRBV9 and TRBJ2-5; 7 bases are shared with TRBD1. This CDR3 has 15 residues. The ends lost 3 bases at V and 3 bases at J; junction bases unmatched: 8. Germline V gene data show CDR1 as SGDLS and CDR2 as YYNGEE. The CDR3 nucleotides read TGTGCCAGCAGCGAGACAGGGACGACGAAAGAGACCCAGTACTTC. Translating gives CASSETGTTKETQYF.

This clonotype was counted many times. V usage is TRBV20-1 and J usage is TRBJ2-3; the match to TRBD2 covers 9 bases. Germline CDR1 and CDR2: DFQATT and SNEGSKA (reference sequence). The V segment lost 3 bases and the J segment 2 bases; nucleotides outside the gene matches: 6. The CDR3 sequence is 15 residues long. The CDR3 sequence is CSASRPSGTTDTQYF. In nucleotides, the CDR3 is TGCAGTGCTAGCCGGCCTAGCGGGACCACAGATACGCAGTATTTT.

This clonotype came up many times. The chain links TRBV12-3 or TRBV12-4 to TRBJ1-2; the D is unclear. The CDR3 extends over 14 amino acids. V shed 5 bases and J shed 7 bases, with 17 bases lying between them. The DNA for the CDR3 is TGTGCCAGCAGTCTAGGGCGGGGTATAGGTGGCTACACCTTC. This sequence encodes CASSLGRGIGGYTF.

The sample holds many counts of this clonotype. The gene calls are TRBV12-3 or TRBV12-4 and TRBJ2-5; the match to TRBD1 covers 8 bases. The length of the CDR3 is 14 residues. V shed 6 bases, J shed 1 base, and the junction held 4 bases outside the gene matches. The DNA for the CDR3 is TGTGCCAGCAGCGACAGGGGCCCCCAAGAGACCCAGTACTTC. This gives the protein CASSDRGPQETQYF.

This clonotype has at least ten counts. The chain uses TRBV7-2 and TRBJ2-7, with 8 bases aligning to TRBD1. Germline CDR1 reads SGHTA; CDR2 reads FQGNSA. The CDR3 covers 15 residues. V gave up 6 bases and J gave up 7 bases; unmatched junction bases: 14. The chain's CDR3 is CASSVLGMTGEEQYF. In DNA, the CDR3 is TGTGCCAGCAGTGTCCTTGGAATGACAGGGGAAGAGCAGTACTTC. Full variable domain (missing parts from reference TRBV7-2 and TRBJ2-7): GAGVSQSPSNKVTEKGKDVELRCDPISGHTALYWYRQSLGQGLEFLIYFQGNSAPDKSGLPSDRFSAERTGGSVSTLTIQRTQQEDSAVYLCASSVLGMTGEEQYFGPGTRLTVT.

This clonotype was counted ten times or more. CDR3 sequence reads: CSAPPGRDQPQHF. For the CDR3, the DNA is TGCAGTGCTCCCCCGGGACGAGATCAGCCCCAGCATTTT. The chain has TRBV20-1 and TRBJ1-5; D perhaps matches TRBD1 (5 bases). Trimming left V 5 bases short and J 5 bases short, with 13 bases between. The CDR3 extends over 13 amino acids. Looked up from germline, CDR1 is DFQATT and CDR2 is SNEGSKA (reference sequence).

This clonotype has a count of ten or more. This chain connects TRBV5-1 to TRBJ1-6; a possible D gene is TRBD1 (6 bases). The germline CDR1 and CDR2 sequences are SGHRS and YFSETQ. Trimming left V 5 bases short and J 6 bases short, with 9 bases between. This CDR3 region has 13 residues. The chain's CDR3 is CASRPDSNSPLHF. The CDR3 DNA is TGCGCCAGCAGACCGGACAGTAATTCACCCCTCCACTTT.

This clonotype was detected ten times or more. The rearrangement uses TRBV28 and TRBJ2-1, with D perhaps matching TRBD1 or TRBD2 (5 bases each). The V gene lost 5 bases and the J gene lost 6 bases, with 11 bases spanning the gap. The length of the CDR3 is 13 residues. CDR1 is MDHEN and CDR2 is SYDVKM in the germline V gene. The DNA of the CDR3 is TGTGCCAGCAGTCGGGACGCCCTCAATGAGCAGTTCTTC. Translated, it gives CASSRDALNEQFF.

In its sample, this clonotype was seen many times. The chain couples TRBV28 to TRBJ1-5, with TRBD1 identical over 8 bases. Germline V CDR1 and CDR2: MDHEN, SYDVKM. This CDR3 has 15 residues. The trim removed 5 bases at V and 4 bases at J, leaving 7 bases unmatched. The CDR3 reads CASSSLQGGNQPQHF. As DNA, the CDR3 is TGTGCCAGCAGTAGTCTACAGGGGGGAAATCAGCCCCAGCATTTT.

This clonotype was seen a handful of times. The rearrangement uses TRBV30 and TRBJ2-7; D might be TRBD1 (6 bases). The CDR3 has 16 amino acids. The V gene lost 2 bases and the J gene lost 5 bases, with 22 bases spanning the gap. CDR1 is GTSNPN and CDR2 is SVGIG in the germline V gene (reference sequence). The CDR3 is CAWSYALQGILHEQYF. The CDR3 region has the DNA TGTGCCTGGAGTTATGCTCTGCAGGGGATTCTCCACGAGCAGTACTTC.

This clonotype was seen at least ten times. The chain has TRBV7-2 and TRBJ2-6; the D is unclear. The V gene's germline CDR1 is SGHTA and CDR2 FQGNSA. The ends were cut back, 6 bases at V and 4 bases at J, with 10 bases in the middle. The CDR3 is made up of 14 amino acids. CDR3 sequence reads: CASSPDSGANVLTF. The CDR3 nucleotides are TGTGCCAGCAGTCCAGACTCAGGGGCCAACGTCCTGACTTTC.

This clonotype was picked up many times. The genes are TRBV7-2 and TRBJ1-4; perhaps TRBD1 as D (5 bases). Germline CDR1 and CDR2: SGHTA and FQGNSA. Between the trimmed V and J ends, which lost 4 bases and 7 bases, there was a span of 10 bases. The CDR3 covers 13 residues. CDR3 loop: CASSSRQGEKLFF. Written as DNA, the CDR3 is TGTGCCAGCAGCTCCCGGCAGGGTGAAAAACTGTTTTTT.

At least ten counts were recorded for this clonotype. The rearrangement links TRBV11-2 to TRBJ1-1; 8 nucleotides line up with TRBD1. J lost 4 bases, V lost 1 base, and 5 bases had no gene match. The CDR3 contains 15 residues. Per germline, CDR1 SGHAT and CDR2 FQNNGV. The CDR3 nucleotides are TGTGCCAGCAGCTTAGCGGCAGGGACAGGCACTGAAGCTTTCTTT. Translated: CASSLAAGTGTEAFF.

This clonotype was observed many times. The V call is TRBV20-1, the J call TRBJ1-2; maybe TRBD1 (5 bases). The germline V and J ends were trimmed by 3 bases and 5 bases, with 10 bases remaining between them. CDR1 and CDR2 (germline): DFQATT, SNEGSKA (reference sequence). The CDR3 contains 12 residues. The CDR3 bases are TGCAGTGCTAGGGAAGGGGTATATGGCTACACCTTC. This translates into CSAREGVYGYTF.

This clonotype was seen at least ten times. The J gene is TRBJ1-2, the V gene TRBV10-3; the match to TRBD1 covers 7 bases. CDR3 length: 15 residues. The germline CDR1 and CDR2 sequences are ENHRY and SYGVKD. With 4 bases clipped from V and 2 bases from J, the junction kept 7 bases outside the gene matches. The CDR3 here is CAISVRDSQNYGYTF. CDR3 bases: TGTGCCATCAGTGTCCGGGACAGTCAAAACTATGGCTACACCTTC.

This clonotype has ten or more counts. The J gene is TRBJ2-7, the V gene TRBV7-9, with D perhaps TRBD1 or TRBD2 (5 bases each). CDR1 is SEHNR and CDR2 is FQNEAQ in the germline V gene (reference sequence). CDR3 length: 13 amino acids. V was pared by 5 bases and J by 4 bases, with 12 bases between. The CDR3 nucleotides read TGTGCCAGCAGCACGGGACGGAATTACGAGCAGTACTTC. Amino acid sequence: CASSTGRNYEQYF.